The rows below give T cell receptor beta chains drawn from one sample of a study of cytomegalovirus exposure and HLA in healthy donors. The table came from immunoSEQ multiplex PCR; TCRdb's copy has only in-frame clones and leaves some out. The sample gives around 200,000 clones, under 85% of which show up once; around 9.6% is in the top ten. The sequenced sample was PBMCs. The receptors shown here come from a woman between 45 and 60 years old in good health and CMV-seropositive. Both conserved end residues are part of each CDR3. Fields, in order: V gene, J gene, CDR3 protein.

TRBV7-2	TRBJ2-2	CASSLRGRGVTGELFF
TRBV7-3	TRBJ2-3	CASSPSGAKDTQYF
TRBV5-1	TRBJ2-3	CASSLEGAPDTQYF
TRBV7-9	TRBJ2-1	CASSLVQGVHEQFF
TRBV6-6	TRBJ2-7	CASRAGESVQYF
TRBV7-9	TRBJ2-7	CASSPTSGVQEQYF
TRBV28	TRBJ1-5	CASSAGGKPQHF
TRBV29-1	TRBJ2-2	CSVDILGGTGELFF
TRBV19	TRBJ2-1	CASSSKTSGGDNEQFF
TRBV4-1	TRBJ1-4	CASSQDAGNTATNEKLFF
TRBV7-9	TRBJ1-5	CASSLGLNQPQHF
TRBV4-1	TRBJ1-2	CASSPPVIGFHGYTF
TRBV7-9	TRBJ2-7	CASQPNSFPYEQYF
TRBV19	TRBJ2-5	CASRARGEEETQYF
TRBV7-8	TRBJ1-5	CASSLAIGTGANQPQHF
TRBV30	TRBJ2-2	CAWRPDRGLTGELFF
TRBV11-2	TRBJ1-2	CASSFLQGNGYTF
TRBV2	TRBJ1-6	CASSDIGRDFTNSPLHF
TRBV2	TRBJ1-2	CASSWDREKTGYTF
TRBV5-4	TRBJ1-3	CASSKRTGGSGNTIYF
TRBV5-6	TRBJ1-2	CASSGGQGIYGYTF
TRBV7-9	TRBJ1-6	CASSLTHGGSPLHF
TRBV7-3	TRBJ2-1	CASSFYPSGELYNEQFF
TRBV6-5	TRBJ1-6	CASSGGTGHSPLHF
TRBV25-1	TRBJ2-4	CASSVLQGHIQYF
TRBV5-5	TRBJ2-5	CASSQKDWYGETQYF
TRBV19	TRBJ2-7	CASSWGQGFPYEQYF
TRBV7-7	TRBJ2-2	CAFRDTGELFF
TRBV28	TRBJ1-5	CASSPGGGNQPQHF
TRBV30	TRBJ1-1	CAWSVGGGTEAFF
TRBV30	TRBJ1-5	CAWNTGDNQPQHF
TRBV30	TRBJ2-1	CAWTGQGARWNEQFF
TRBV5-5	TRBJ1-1	CASSFLGATEAFF
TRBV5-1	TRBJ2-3	CASSVGAADTQYF
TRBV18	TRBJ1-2	CASSLGTENYGYTF
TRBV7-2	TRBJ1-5	CASSLASQGYSNQPQHF
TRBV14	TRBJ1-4	CASSRNPPGDRRLPGKLFF
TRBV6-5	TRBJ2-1	CASSSPRTGGHNEQFF
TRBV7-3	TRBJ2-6	CASSSTGGANVLTF
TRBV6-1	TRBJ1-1	CASTITGGTEAFF
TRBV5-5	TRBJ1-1	CASSLGTANTEAFF
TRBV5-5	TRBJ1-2	CASSEGQLEGGYTF
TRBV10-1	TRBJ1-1	CASLGQGTNTEAFF
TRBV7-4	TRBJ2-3	CAKVSGTGATDTQYF
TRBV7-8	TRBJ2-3	CASSLTTSLSSTDTQYF
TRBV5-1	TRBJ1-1	CASSLMPGQQFEAFF
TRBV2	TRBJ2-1	CASVRTGNNNEQFF
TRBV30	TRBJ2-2	CAWLRQGAGELFF
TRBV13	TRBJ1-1	CASFRGGIGTEAFF
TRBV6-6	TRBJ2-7	CASRAARGIYEQYF
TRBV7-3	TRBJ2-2	CASSLRAGGNTGELFF
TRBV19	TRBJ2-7	CASSITETYEQYF
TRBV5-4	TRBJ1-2	CASSFRGRTGYGYTF